A selection of T cell receptor beta chains follows, all from one sample in a study of Graves' ophthalmopathy and Graves' hyperthyroidism. TCRdb analysed the multiplex PCR reads with MiXCR anew, one entry per CDR3 protein. The sample includes fewer than 600,000 distinct CDR3 sequences, roughly an eighth of them seen just once. Sequencing was performed on blood. Receptors originate from a woman aged 25 to 39 with Graves' ophthalmopathy. The CDR3 runs from the conserved cysteine through the conserved F or W. Fields, in order: clone size, D gene, V gene, J gene, CDR3 protein, CDR3 DNA. D genes are given only for firm matches. Clone size is shown for a subset of rows, as once, few, many or a class of expanded clone.

clone_size: NA
d_call: NA
v_call: TRBV3-1
j_call: TRBJ1-1
cdr3_aa: CASHGELNTEAFF
cdr3_nt: TGTGCCAGCCACGGGGAACTGAACACTGAAGCTTTCTTT

clone_size: many
d_call: NA
v_call: TRBV20-1
j_call: TRBJ1-1
cdr3_aa: CSAFQGREAFF
cdr3_nt: TGCAGTGCTTTTCAGGGGCGAGAGGCTTTCTTT

clone_size: NA
d_call: NA
v_call: TRBV9
j_call: TRBJ2-7
cdr3_aa: CASSVGRSPYEQYF
cdr3_nt: TGTGCCAGCAGCGTAGGACGGTCCCCCTACGAGCAGTACTTC

clone_size: many
d_call: NA
v_call: TRBV7-2
j_call: TRBJ2-5
cdr3_aa: CASSLVGALSETQYF
cdr3_nt: TGTGCCAGCAGCTTAGTTGGGGCCCTTTCGGAGACCCAGTACTTC

clone_size: few
d_call: NA
v_call: TRBV6-5
j_call: TRBJ1-5
cdr3_aa: CASSYSGSVEPQHF
cdr3_nt: TGTGCCAGCAGTTACTCGGGCAGCGTGGAGCCCCAGCATTTT

clone_size: NA
d_call: NA
v_call: TRBV12-3/TRBV12-4
j_call: TRBJ2-7
cdr3_aa: CASSSGGRGEQYF
cdr3_nt: TGTGCCAGCAGTTCCGGGGGACGCGGGGAGCAGTACTTC

clone_size: many
d_call: NA
v_call: TRBV27
j_call: TRBJ1-5
cdr3_aa: CASSLSGGIGQPQHF
cdr3_nt: TGTGCCAGCAGTTTATCGGGGGGAATCGGTCAGCCCCAGCATTTT

clone_size: many
d_call: NA
v_call: TRBV7-2
j_call: TRBJ2-2
cdr3_aa: CASSKRTPGPSGGSGELFF
cdr3_nt: TGTGCCAGCAGCAAACGCACTCCGGGACCCAGTGGAGGGTCCGGGGAGCTGTTTTTT

clone_size: NA
d_call: NA
v_call: TRBV10-3
j_call: TRBJ2-5
cdr3_aa: CAISGGSSFQETQYF
cdr3_nt: TGTGCCATCAGTGGGGGGAGCAGCTTCCAAGAGACCCAGTACTTC

clone_size: NA
d_call: NA
v_call: TRBV28
j_call: TRBJ1-2
cdr3_aa: CASQRGQANYGYTF
cdr3_nt: TGTGCCAGCCAGCGAGGTCAAGCTAACTATGGCTACACCTTC

clone_size: NA
d_call: TRBD1
v_call: TRBV12-3/TRBV12-4
j_call: TRBJ1-1
cdr3_aa: CASSPGGRGLTEAFF
cdr3_nt: TGTGCCAGCAGCCCGGGTGGCAGGGGGTTGACTGAAGCTTTCTTT

clone_size: many
d_call: NA
v_call: TRBV24-1
j_call: TRBJ1-2
cdr3_aa: CATSDIYGYTF
cdr3_nt: TGTGCCACCAGTGATATTTATGGCTACACCTTC

clone_size: many
d_call: NA
v_call: TRBV19
j_call: TRBJ1-1
cdr3_aa: CASSIGGGQFAEAFF
cdr3_nt: TGTGCCAGTAGTATAGGGGGCGGGCAGTTCGCTGAAGCTTTCTTT

clone_size: NA
d_call: TRBD1
v_call: TRBV30
j_call: TRBJ1-5
cdr3_aa: CAWSAGTGDHQPQHF
cdr3_nt: TGTGCCTGGAGTGCTGGGACAGGGGATCATCAGCCCCAGCATTTT